The 5 T cell receptor beta chains reported below all come from one sample, sequenced in a study of PD-1 blockade in classical Hodgkin lymphoma. The assay was immunoSEQ multiplex PCR, and TCRdb's table has in-frame clones only and misses some. This sample has tens of thousands of clones, with more than 90% found just once. The time point denotes: cycle 4 day 1 (C4D1), after less than 7 weeks of nivolumab. No patient escaped relapse after autologous stem cell transplantation, and brentuximab vedotin exposure varied. Sequenced material: peripheral blood mononuclear cells (PBMCs), taken before the fourth cycle of nivolumab. The receptors stem from a human donor with classical Hodgkin lymphoma.

The J gene is TRBJ1-1, the V gene TRBV18; unclear D gene. Germline lookup yields CDR1 KGHSH and CDR2 LQKENI. Trimming left V 3 bases short and J 4 bases short, with 12 bases between. This CDR3 contains 14 residues. As DNA, the CDR3 is TGTGCCAGCTCACCTTGGACGGAGAGCACTGAAGCTTTCTTT. Translation gives CASSPWTESTEAFF.

The genes are TRBV7-9 and TRBJ1-2; D remains unclear. Germline V gene data show CDR1 as SEHNR and CDR2 as FQNEAQ (reference sequence). V was pared by 6 bases and J by 5 bases, with 13 bases between. The CDR3 is 13 amino acids. The CDR3 region has the DNA TGTGCCAGCAGTAACGTAATACTATATGGCTACACCTTC. Its protein product is CASSNVILYGYTF.

The genes are TRBV19 and TRBJ1-1, with 7 nucleotides matching TRBD1. From germline, CDR1 is LNHDA and CDR2 SQIVND (reference sequence). This CDR3 has 15 amino acids. Trimming took 6 bases from V and 1 from J; bases not matched to a gene: 8. The CDR3 DNA follows: TGTGCCAGTAGCTTCAATCAGGGGGGGAACACTGAAGCTTTCTTT. Its translation: CASSFNQGGNTEAFF.

This clone was picked up one time. The chain uses TRBV4-1 and TRBJ2-2, with D perhaps being TRBD1 or TRBD2 (5 bases each). Trimming pared 6 bases from V and 1 base from J, leaving 12 bases between. Germline V gene data show CDR1 as MGHRA and CDR2 as YSYEKL. The CDR3 runs to 15 residues. The CDR3 sequence is CASSFGTGNTGELFF. The CDR3 DNA is TGCGCCAGCAGTTTTGGGACGGGGAACACCGGGGAGCTGTTTTTT.

The rearrangement links TRBV7-9 to TRBJ2-7, with D unclear. Germline-derived CDR1 and CDR2 are SEHNR and FQNEAQ (reference sequence). CDR3 size: 12 residues. Trimming shortened V by 5 bases and J by 2 bases, and 7 bases separated the two germline ends. The CDR3 DNA follows: TGTGCCAGCAGCCCTCTCCCCTACGAGCAGTACTTC. Encoded protein: CASSPLPYEQYF.